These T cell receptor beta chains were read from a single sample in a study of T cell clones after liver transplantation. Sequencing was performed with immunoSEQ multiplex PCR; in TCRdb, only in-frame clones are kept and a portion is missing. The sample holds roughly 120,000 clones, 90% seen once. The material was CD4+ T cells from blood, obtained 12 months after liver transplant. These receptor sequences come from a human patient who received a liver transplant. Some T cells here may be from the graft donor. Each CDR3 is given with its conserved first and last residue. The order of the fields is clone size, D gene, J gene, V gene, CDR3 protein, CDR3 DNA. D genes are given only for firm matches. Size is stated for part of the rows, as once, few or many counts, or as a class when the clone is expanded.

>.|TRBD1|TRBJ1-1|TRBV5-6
CASSLRVGTDSTEAFF
TGTGCCAGCAGCTTGAGGGTAGGGACAGACTCCACTGAAGCTTTCTTT
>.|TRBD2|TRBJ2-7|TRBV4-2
CASSDPGGLAGGEVRFEQYF
TGTGCCAGCAGCGACCCCGGAGGACTAGCGGGAGGGGAAGTTCGGTTCGAGCAGTACTTC
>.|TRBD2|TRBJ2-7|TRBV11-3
CASSLLPSGTYEQYF
TGTGCCAGCAGCTTACTCCCTAGCGGGACCTACGAGCAGTACTTC
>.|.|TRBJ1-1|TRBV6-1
CASSETGGLGAFF
TGTGCCAGCAGTGAAACTGGGGGCTTGGGGGCTTTCTTT
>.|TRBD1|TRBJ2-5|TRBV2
CASSGPRTGGGQETQYF
TGTGCCAGCAGTGGCCCCCGGACAGGGGGGGGCCAAGAGACCCAGTACTTC
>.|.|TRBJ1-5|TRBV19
CASSIGTGQASNQPQHF
TGTGCCAGTAGTATCGGAACTGGGCAGGCCAGCAATCAGCCCCAGCATTTT
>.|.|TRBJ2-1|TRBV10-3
CAITRGTDPYNEQFF
TGTGCCATCACTCGGGGGACAGATCCCTACAATGAGCAGTTCTTC
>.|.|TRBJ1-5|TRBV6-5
CASTPGGGQPQHF
TGTGCCAGCACCCCGGGGGGGGGTCAGCCCCAGCATTTT
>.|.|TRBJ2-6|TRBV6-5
CATHSGANVLTF
TGTGCCACCCACTCTGGGGCCAACGTCCTGACTTTC
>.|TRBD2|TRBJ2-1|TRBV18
CASSPNRLAAYNEQFF
TGTGCCAGCTCACCAAATAGACTAGCGGCTTACAATGAGCAGTTCTTC
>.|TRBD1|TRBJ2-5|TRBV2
CASKRDREAKTQYF
TGTGCCAGCAAGCGGGACAGGGAGGCAAAGACCCAGTACTTC
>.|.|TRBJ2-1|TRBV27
CASSFLRREKRNEQFF
TGTGCCAGCAGTTTTTTGCGACGGGAGAAGAGAAATGAGCAGTTCTTC
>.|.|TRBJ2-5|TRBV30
CAWSVGTSKTNTIRQETQYF
TGTGCCTGGAGTGTTGGGACCTCCAAGACTAATACAATACGGCAAGAGACCCAGTACTTC
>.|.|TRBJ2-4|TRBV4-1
CASSRTGGGKYF
TGCGCCAGCAGCCGTACAGGGGGGGGAAAGTACTTC
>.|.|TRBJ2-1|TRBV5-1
CASSLTGANNEQFF
TGCGCCAGCAGCTTGACAGGTGCCAACAATGAGCAGTTCTTC
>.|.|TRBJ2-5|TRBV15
CATSRGGGDMYQETQYF
TGTGCCACCAGCAGAGGTGGCGGAGACATGTACCAAGAGACCCAGTACTTC
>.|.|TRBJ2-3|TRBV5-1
CASSLVQLTDTQYF
TGCGCCAGCAGCTTGGTACAACTCACAGATACGCAGTATTTT
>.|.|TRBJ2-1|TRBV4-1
CASSQDQHREGEQFF
TGCGCCAGCAGCCAAGATCAACATCGGGAAGGGGAGCAGTTCTTC
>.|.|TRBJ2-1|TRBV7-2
CASTPGVYNEQFF
TGTGCCAGCACCCCCGGGGTCTACAATGAGCAGTTCTTC
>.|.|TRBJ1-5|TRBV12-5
CASGLAPSPRSGSNQPQHF
TGTGCTAGTGGTTTGGCTCCTTCTCCCCGAAGCGGGAGCAATCAGCCCCAGCATTTT
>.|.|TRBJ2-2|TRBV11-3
CASSPWTDTNTGELFF
TGTGCCAGCAGCCCCTGGACGGATACGAACACCGGGGAGCTGTTTTTT
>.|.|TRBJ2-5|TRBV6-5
CASSNSRTAGETQYF
TGTGCCAGCAGTAACTCGAGGACAGCCGGAGAGACCCAGTACTTC
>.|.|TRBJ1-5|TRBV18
CASSPQQGMDQPQHF
TGTGCCAGCTCACCTCAACAGGGAATGGATCAGCCCCAGCATTTT
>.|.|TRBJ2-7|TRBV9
CASSARLDGGEQYF
TGTGCCAGCAGCGCACGGCTCGATGGAGGCGAGCAGTACTTC
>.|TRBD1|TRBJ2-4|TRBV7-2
CASSAGQGVGIQYF
TGTGCCAGCAGCGCAGGACAGGGGGTAGGCATTCAGTACTTC
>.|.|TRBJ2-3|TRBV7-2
CASSGPPGRDTQYF
TGTGCCAGCAGCGGACCCCCCGGTAGGGATACGCAGTATTTT
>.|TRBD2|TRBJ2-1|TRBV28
CASSFATSGRTYEQFF
TGTGCCAGCAGTTTCGCAACTAGCGGGAGAACGTATGAGCAGTTCTTC
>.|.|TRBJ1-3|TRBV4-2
CASSQEGAGAGNTIYF
TGTGCCAGCAGCCAAGAGGGGGCAGGGGCTGGAAACACCATATATTTT
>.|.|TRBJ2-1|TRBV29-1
CSARLTSSYNEQFF
TGCAGCGCACGGCTGACGAGCTCCTACAATGAGCAGTTCTTC
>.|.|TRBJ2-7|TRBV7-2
CASSLDFGNYEQYF
TGTGCCAGCAGCTTAGACTTCGGGAACTACGAGCAGTACTTC
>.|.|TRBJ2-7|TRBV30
CAWSLGTYEQYF
TGTGCCTGGAGTTTAGGGACCTACGAGCAGTACTTC
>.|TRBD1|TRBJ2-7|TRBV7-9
CASSSGQGYYEQYF
TGTGCCAGCAGCTCCGGACAGGGGTATTACGAGCAGTACTTC
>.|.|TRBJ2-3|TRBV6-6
CASRDRGTGTDTQYF
TGTGCCAGCAGGGACCGAGGTACAGGCACAGATACGCAGTATTTT
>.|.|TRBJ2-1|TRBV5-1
CASSSRTTPLF
TGCGCCAGCAGCTCCCGGACTACCCCACTCTTC
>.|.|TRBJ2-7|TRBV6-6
CASSNYRGLSSYEQYF
TGTGCCAGCAGTAATTACAGGGGACTAAGCTCCTACGAGCAGTACTTC
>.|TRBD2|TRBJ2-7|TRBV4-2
CASSQGTSWGGDYEQYF
TGTGCCAGCAGCCAAGGAACTAGCTGGGGAGGGGACTACGAGCAGTACTTC
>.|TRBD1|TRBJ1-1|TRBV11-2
CASSVDRGDEAFF
TGTGCCAGCAGCGTGGACAGGGGCGATGAAGCTTTCTTT
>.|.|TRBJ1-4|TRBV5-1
CASSGGTTTNEKLFF
TGCGCCAGCAGCGGGGGGACAACAACTAATGAAAAACTGTTTTTT
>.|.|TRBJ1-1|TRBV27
CASGPRALMNTEAFF
TGTGCCAGCGGGCCCAGGGCTTTAATGAACACTGAAGCTTTCTTT
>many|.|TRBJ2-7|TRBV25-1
CASSTRYNYEQYF
TGTGCCAGCAGTACCCGGTACAACTACGAGCAGTACTTC
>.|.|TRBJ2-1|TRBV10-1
CASSERTHYNEQFF
TGCGCCAGCAGTGAGCGGACCCACTACAATGAGCAGTTCTTC
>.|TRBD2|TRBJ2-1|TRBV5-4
CASSFPSGSDNEQFF
TGTGCCAGCAGCTTCCCTAGCGGGAGTGACAATGAGCAGTTCTTC
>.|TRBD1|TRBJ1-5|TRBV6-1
CASRGQGLSNQPQHF
TGTGCCAGCAGAGGACAGGGCTTAAGCAATCAGCCCCAGCATTTT
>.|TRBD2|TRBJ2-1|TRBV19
CASSWGLAQLSSYNEQFF
TGTGCCAGTAGTTGGGGACTAGCGCAATTGAGCTCCTACAATGAGCAGTTCTTC
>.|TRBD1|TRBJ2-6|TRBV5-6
CASSWTGGPGANVLTF
TGTGCCAGCAGCTGGACAGGGGGGCCTGGGGCCAACGTCCTGACTTTC
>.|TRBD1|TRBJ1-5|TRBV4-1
CASSRETGILNQPQHF
TGCGCCAGCAGCCGAGAGACAGGGATCCTCAATCAGCCCCAGCATTTT